A selection of T cell receptor beta chains follows, all from one sample in a study of T cells after yellow fever vaccination. Via MiXCR, TCRdb re-called the 5' RACE reads, giving one row per CDR3 protein. In the table there are 400,000 or so distinct CDR3 sequences, around 20% of which are singletons. The input for sequencing was PBMCs, taken before the yellow fever booster vaccination. The receptors come from a man younger than 35 who received the YFV17D yellow fever vaccine. The CDR3 runs from the conserved cysteine through the conserved F or W. Each record gives: J gene, V gene, D gene, clone size, CDR3 DNA, CDR3 protein. D genes are given only for firm matches. Size is stated for part of the rows, as once, few or many counts, or as a class when the clone is expanded.

TRBJ2-3 | TRBV7-3 | . | few | TGTGCCAGCAGCCTAGTGCCGACTACTAGCACAGATACGCAGTATTTT | CASSLVPTTSTDTQYF
TRBJ2-1 | TRBV7-9 | . | . | TGTGCCAGCCACGACGGGGGTCTCCTCTCTGAGCAGTTCTTC | CASHDGGLLSEQFF
TRBJ2-5 | TRBV6-2/TRBV6-3 | TRBD2 | many | TGTGCCAGCAGTCTCGCCGGGCGGGAGGAGACCCAGTACTTC | CASSLAGREETQYF
TRBJ1-1 | TRBV10-3 | . | . | TGTGCCATCAGTGGCCAGGTACGGACTGAAGCTTTCTTT | CAISGQVRTEAFF
TRBJ2-2 | TRBV5-1 | . | . | TGCGCCAGCAGCTTGCCCGAGGGGCTTACCGGGGAGCTGTTTTTT | CASSLPEGLTGELFF
TRBJ1-2 | TRBV7-8 | . | few | TGTGCCAGCAGCCCCTCTGAGTCGAAGGGTGGCTACACCTTC | CASSPSESKGGYTF
TRBJ1-1 | TRBV5-1 | . | . | TGCGCCAGCAGCTCGATTACAGGGTACGGGGACACTGAAGCTTTCTTT | CASSSITGYGDTEAFF
TRBJ2-6 | TRBV12-3/TRBV12-4 | . | . | TGTGCCAGCAGTCCGCATCGCTCGGGGGCCAACGTCCTGACTTTC | CASSPHRSGANVLTF
TRBJ1-5 | TRBV10-3 | . | few | TGTGCCATCAGTGAGGGGCAGGCCGGGGGCAATCAGCCCCAGCATTTT | CAISEGQAGGNQPQHF
TRBJ1-2 | TRBV7-3 | TRBD1 | . | TGTGCCAGCAGCTTAACAGGGGGCTTGGGCTACACCTTC | CASSLTGGLGYTF
TRBJ2-3 | TRBV7-9 | TRBD2 | . | TGTGCCAGCAGCCCCCATTGGCGGGAGAGCACAGATACGCAGTATTTT | CASSPHWRESTDTQYF
TRBJ1-2 | TRBV5-1 | . | . | TGCGCCAGCGGCCCGCAGTCGGGACCCACTTATGGCTACACCTTC | CASGPQSGPTYGYTF
TRBJ2-3 | TRBV5-4 | TRBD1 | few | TGTGCCAGCAGCCACACAGGGGGCGCCGATAGCACAGATACGCAGTATTTT | CASSHTGGADSTDTQYF
TRBJ2-5 | TRBV9 | TRBD1 | . | TGTGCCAGCAGCGCCGACAGGGCGCGAGAGACCCAGTACTTC | CASSADRARETQYF
TRBJ1-2 | TRBV29-1 | . | few | TGCAGCGTTGAACAGGGTTACTATGGCTACACCTTC | CSVEQGYYGYTF
TRBJ2-7 | TRBV20-1 | TRBD2 | . | TGCAGTGCCGGGAGGACTAGCGGGATCTACGAGCAGTACTTC | CSAGRTSGIYEQYF
TRBJ1-5 | TRBV30 | . | . | TGTGCCTGGGGGACGGCGGATAGCAATCAGCCCCAGCATTTT | CAWGTADSNQPQHF
TRBJ1-1 | TRBV18 | TRBD1 | many | TGTGCCAGCTCACCAACCCAGGGGGCTGCTTTCTTT | CASSPTQGAAFF
TRBJ2-5 | TRBV7-3 | TRBD2 | . | TGTGCCAGCAGCTTAAAGCGGGGGGATCACCAAGAGACCCAGTACTTC | CASSLKRGDHQETQYF
TRBJ1-5 | TRBV12-3/TRBV12-4 | . | . | TGTGCCAGCAGTTTAGGGGGAGGGATTCAGCCCCAGCATTTT | CASSLGGGIQPQHF
TRBJ2-3 | TRBV7-2 | . | . | TGTGCCAGCAGCTTAGTGGTGTCCGGGGGCCCGGGAGATACGCAGTATTTT | CASSLVVSGGPGDTQYF
TRBJ2-6 | TRBV6-6 | . | . | TGTGCCACCCGGGAATTAAGGCAGGTCGGGGCTGGGGCCAACGTCCTGACTTTC | CATRELRQVGAGANVLTF
TRBJ2-5 | TRBV9 | . | few | TGTGCCAGCAGCGTAGGGGGCCAAGAGACCCAGTACTTC | CASSVGGQETQYF
TRBJ2-5 | TRBV18 | TRBD1 | . | TGTGCCAGCTCACCTTATACCCAGGGGGTACAAGAGACCCAGTACTTC | CASSPYTQGVQETQYF
TRBJ2-7 | TRBV12-3/TRBV12-4 | . | few | TGTGCCAGCACTCCGGGATATAGCTCCTACGAGCAGTACTTC | CASTPGYSSYEQYF
TRBJ2-1 | TRBV7-2 | TRBD2 | few | TGTGCCAGCAGCTTTGGGACTAGCGGGAGGGGAAATGAGCAGTTCTTC | CASSFGTSGRGNEQFF